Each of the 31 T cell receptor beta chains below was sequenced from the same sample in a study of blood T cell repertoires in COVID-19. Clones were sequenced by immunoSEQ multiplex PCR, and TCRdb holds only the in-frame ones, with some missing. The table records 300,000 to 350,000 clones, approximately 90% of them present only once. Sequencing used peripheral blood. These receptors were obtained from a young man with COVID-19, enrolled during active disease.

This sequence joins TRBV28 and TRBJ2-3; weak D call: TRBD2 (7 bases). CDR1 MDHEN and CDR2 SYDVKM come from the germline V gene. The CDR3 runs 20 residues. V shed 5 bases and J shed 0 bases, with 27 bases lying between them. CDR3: CASSPPEGGDFGTSTDTQYF. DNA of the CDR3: TGTGCCAGCAGTCCCCCCGAGGGGGGGGACTTCGGGACTAGCACAGATACGCAGTATTTT. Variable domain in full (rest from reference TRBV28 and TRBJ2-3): DVKVTQSSRYLVKRTGEKVFLECVQDMDHENMFWYRQDPGLGLRLIYFSYDVKMKEKGDIPEGYSVSREKKERFSLILESASTNQTSMYLCASSPPEGGDFGTSTDTQYFGPGTRLTVL.

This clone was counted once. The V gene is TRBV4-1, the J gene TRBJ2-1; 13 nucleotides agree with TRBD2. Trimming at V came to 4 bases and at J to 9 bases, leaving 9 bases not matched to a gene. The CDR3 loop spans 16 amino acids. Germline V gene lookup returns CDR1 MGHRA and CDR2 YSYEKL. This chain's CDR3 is CASSPPTSGGRSEQFF. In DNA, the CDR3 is TGCGCCAGCAGCCCCCCGACTAGCGGGGGGCGCTCTGAGCAGTTCTTC.

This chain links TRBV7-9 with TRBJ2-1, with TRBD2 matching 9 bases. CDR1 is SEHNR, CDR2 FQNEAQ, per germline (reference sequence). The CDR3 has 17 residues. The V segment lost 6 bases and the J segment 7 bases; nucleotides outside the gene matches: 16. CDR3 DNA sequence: TGTGCCAGCAGGTCGAAGTGGCGGGAGGGCGTATCAAATGAGCAGTTCTTC. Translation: CASRSKWREGVSNEQFF.

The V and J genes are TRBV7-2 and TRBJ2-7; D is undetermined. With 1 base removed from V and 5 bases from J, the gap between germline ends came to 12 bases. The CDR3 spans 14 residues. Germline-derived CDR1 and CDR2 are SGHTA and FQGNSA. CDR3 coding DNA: TGTGCCAGCAGCTTAGGTCTACCCCCTGACGAGCAGTACTTC. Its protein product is CASSLGLPPDEQYF. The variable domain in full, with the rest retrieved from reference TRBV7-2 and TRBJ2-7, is GAGVSQSPSNKVTEKGKDVELRCDPISGHTALYWYRQSLGQGLEFLIYFQGNSAPDKSGLPSDRFSAERTGGSVSTLTIQRTQQEDSAVYLCASSLGLPPDEQYFGPGTRLTVT.

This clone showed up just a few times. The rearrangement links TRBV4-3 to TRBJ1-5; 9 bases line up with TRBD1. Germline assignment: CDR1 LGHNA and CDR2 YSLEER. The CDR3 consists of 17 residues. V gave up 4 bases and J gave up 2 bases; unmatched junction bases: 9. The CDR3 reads CASSRDLGQGGNQPQHF. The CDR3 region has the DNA TGCGCCAGCAGCCGGGACCTGGGACAGGGAGGCAATCAGCCCCAGCATTTT.

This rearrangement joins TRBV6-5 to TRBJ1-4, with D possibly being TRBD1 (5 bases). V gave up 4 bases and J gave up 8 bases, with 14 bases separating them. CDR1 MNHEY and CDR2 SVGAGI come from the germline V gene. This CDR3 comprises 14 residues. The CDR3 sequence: CASSSTGPLEKLFF. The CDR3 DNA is TGTGCCAGCAGTTCTACAGGCCCTTTGGAAAAACTGTTTTTT.

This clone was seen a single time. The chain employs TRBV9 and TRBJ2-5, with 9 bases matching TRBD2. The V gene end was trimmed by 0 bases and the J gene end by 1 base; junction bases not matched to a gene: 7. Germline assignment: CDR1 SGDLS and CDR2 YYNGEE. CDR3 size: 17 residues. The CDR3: CASSVGSGGTLQETQYF. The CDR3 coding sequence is TGTGCCAGCAGCGTAGGTAGCGGGGGCACACTCCAAGAGACCCAGTACTTC.

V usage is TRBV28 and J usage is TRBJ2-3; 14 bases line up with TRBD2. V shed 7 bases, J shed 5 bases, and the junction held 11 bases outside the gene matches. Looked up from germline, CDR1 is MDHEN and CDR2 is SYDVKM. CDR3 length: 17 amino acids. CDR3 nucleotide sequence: TGTGCCAGCACCGCCCCGGGACTAGCGGGAGTAAAAGATACGCAGTATTTT. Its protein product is CASTAPGLAGVKDTQYF.

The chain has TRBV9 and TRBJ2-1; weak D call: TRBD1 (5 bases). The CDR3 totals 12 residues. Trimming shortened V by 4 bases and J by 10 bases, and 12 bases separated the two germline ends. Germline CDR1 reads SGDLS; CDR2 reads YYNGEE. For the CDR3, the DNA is TGTGCCAGCAGCTTGGCAGGGTACGAGCAGTTCTTC. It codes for CASSLAGYEQFF.

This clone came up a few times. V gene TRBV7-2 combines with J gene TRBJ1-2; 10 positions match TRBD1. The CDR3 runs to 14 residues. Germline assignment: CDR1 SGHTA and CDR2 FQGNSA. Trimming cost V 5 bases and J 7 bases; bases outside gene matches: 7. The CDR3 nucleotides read TGTGCCAGCAGCGGAAGACAGGGGGCGGGTGGCTACACCTTC. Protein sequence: CASSGRQGAGGYTF.

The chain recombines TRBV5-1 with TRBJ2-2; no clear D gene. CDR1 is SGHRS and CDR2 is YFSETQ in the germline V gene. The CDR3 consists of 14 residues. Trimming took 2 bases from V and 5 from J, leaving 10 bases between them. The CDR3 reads CASSFFPETGELFF. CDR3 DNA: TGCGCCAGCAGCTTTTTCCCCGAGACCGGGGAGCTGTTTTTT.

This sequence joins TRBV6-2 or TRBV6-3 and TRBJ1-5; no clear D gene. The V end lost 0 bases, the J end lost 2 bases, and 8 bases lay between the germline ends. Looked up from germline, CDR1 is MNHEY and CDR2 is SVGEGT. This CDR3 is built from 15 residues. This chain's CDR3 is CASSYSVGGNQPQHF. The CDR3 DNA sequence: TGTGCCAGCAGTTACTCTGTCGGGGGCAATCAGCCCCAGCATTTT.

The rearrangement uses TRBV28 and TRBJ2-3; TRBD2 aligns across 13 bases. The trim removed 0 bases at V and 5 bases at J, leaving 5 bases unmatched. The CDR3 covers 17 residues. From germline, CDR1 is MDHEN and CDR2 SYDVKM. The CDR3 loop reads CASSLWTSGRRGDTQYF. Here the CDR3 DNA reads TGTGCCAGCAGTTTATGGACTAGCGGGAGGAGGGGAGATACGCAGTATTTT. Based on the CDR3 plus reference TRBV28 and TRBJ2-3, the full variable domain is DVKVTQSSRYLVKRTGEKVFLECVQDMDHENMFWYRQDPGLGLRLIYFSYDVKMKEKGDIPEGYSVSREKKERFSLILESASTNQTSMYLCASSLWTSGRRGDTQYFGPGTRLTVL.

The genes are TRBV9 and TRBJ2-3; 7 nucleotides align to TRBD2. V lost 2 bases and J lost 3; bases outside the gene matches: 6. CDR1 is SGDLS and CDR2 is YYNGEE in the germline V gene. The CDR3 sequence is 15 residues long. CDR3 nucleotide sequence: TGTGCCAGCAGCGTCGCGGGAGCGCTTACAGATACGCAGTATTTT. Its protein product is CASSVAGALTDTQYF. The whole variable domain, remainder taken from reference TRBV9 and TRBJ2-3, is DSGVTQTPKHLITATGQRVTLRCSPRSGDLSVYWYQQSLDQGLQFLIQYYNGEERAKGNILERFSAQQFPDLHSELNLSSLELGDSALYFCASSVAGALTDTQYFGPGTRLTVL.

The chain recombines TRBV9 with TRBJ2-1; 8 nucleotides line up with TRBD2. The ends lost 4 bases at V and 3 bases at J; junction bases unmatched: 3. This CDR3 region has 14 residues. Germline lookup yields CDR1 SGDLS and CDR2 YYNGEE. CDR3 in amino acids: CASSTSGNYNEQFF. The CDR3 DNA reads TGTGCCAGCAGCACTAGCGGCAACTACAATGAGCAGTTCTTC.

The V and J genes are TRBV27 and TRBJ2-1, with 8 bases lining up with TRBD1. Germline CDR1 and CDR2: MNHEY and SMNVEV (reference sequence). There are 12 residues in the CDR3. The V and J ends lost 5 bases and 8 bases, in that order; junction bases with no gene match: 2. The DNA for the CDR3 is TGTGCCAGCAGTGACAGGGGCTATGAGCAGTTCTTC. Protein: CASSDRGYEQFF.

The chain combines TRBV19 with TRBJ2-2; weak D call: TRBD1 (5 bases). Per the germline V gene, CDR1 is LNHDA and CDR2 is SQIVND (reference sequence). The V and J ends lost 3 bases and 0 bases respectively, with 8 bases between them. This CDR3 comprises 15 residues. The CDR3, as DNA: TGTGCCAGTAGTATTTCAGGGTCGAACACCGGGGAGCTGTTTTTT. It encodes CASSISGSNTGELFF. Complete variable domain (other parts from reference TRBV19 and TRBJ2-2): DGGITQSPKYLFRKEGQNVTLSCEQNLNHDAMYWYRQDPGQGLRLIYYSQIVNDFQKGDIAEGYSVSREKKESFPLTVTSAQKNPTAFYLCASSISGSNTGELFFGEGSRLTVL.

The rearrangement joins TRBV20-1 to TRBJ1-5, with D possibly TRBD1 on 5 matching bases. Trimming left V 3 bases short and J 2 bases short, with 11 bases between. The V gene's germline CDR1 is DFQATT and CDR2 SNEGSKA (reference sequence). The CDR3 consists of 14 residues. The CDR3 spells CSASTGGGNQPQHF. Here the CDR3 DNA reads TGCAGTGCTAGTACCGGGGGGGGCAATCAGCCCCAGCATTTT.

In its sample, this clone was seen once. In DNA, the CDR3 is TGTGCCAGCTCACCAAGCTTTCGGGACAGGGGAGTGGATGAGCAGTTCTTC. It translates to CASSPSFRDRGVDEQFF. The chain joins TRBV18 to TRBJ2-1, with 10 bases matching TRBD1. Germline loops: CDR1 KGHSH, CDR2 LQKENI. The CDR3 has 17 amino acids. After removal of 2 bases from V and 8 bases from J, the junction contained 12 bases not matched to a gene. Variable domain in full (rest from reference TRBV18 and TRBJ2-1): NAGVMQNPRHLVRRRGQEARLRCSPMKGHSHVYWYRQLPEEGLKFMVYLQKENIIDESGMPKERFSAEFPKEGPSILRIQQVVRGDSAAYFCASSPSFRDRGVDEQFFGPGTRLTVL.

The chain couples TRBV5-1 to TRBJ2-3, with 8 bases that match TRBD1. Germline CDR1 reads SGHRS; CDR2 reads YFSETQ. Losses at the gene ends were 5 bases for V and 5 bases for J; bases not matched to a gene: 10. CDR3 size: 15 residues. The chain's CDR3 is CASRTLTGGRDTQYF. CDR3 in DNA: TGCGCCAGCAGAACCTTAACAGGGGGTAGAGATACGCAGTATTTT. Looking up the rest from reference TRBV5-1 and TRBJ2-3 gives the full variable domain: KAGVTQTPRYLIKTRGQQVTLSCSPISGHRSVSWYQQTPGQGLQFLFEYFSETQRNKGNFPGRFSGRQFSNSRSEMNVSTLELGDSALYLCASRTLTGGRDTQYFGPGTRLTVL.

The CDR3 region is CASSPQNRVGGYTF. The CDR3, as DNA: TGCGCCAGCAGCCCCCAAAACAGGGTCGGTGGCTACACCTTC. The chain couples TRBV5-1 to TRBJ1-2, with D possibly matching TRBD1 (6 bases). With 4 bases removed from V and 7 bases from J, the gap between germline ends came to 17 bases. Germline loops: CDR1 SGHRS, CDR2 YFSETQ. There are 14 residues in the CDR3.

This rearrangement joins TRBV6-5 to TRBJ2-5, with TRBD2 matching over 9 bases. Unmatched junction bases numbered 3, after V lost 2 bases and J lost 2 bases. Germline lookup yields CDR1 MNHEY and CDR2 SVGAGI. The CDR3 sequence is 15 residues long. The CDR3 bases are TGTGCCAGCAGTTACACTAGCGGGTTACAAGAGACCCAGTACTTC. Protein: CASSYTSGLQETQYF.

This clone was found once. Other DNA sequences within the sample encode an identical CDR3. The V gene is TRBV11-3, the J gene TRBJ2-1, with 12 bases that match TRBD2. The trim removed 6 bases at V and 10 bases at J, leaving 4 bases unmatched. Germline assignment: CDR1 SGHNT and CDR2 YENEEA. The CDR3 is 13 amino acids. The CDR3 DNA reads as TGTGCCAGCAGTCTACTAGCGGGGGGCGAGCAGTTCTTC. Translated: CASSLLAGGEQFF.

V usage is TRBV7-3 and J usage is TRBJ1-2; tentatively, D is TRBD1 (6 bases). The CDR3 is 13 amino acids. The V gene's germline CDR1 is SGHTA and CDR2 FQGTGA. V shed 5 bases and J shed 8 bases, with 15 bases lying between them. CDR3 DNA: TGTGCCAGCAGCACGGAGTGGGGGCACGGCTACACCTTC. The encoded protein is CASSTEWGHGYTF.

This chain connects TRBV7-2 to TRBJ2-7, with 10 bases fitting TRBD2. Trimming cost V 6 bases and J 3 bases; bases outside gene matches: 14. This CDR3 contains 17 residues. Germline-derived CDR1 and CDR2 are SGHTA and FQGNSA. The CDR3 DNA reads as TGTGCCAGCAGTTCCACAGGGGGGACTAGCGACTACTACGAGCAGTACTTC. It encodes CASSSTGGTSDYYEQYF. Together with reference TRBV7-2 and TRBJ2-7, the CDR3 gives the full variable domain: GAGVSQSPSNKVTEKGKDVELRCDPISGHTALYWYRQSLGQGLEFLIYFQGNSAPDKSGLPSDRFSAERTGGSVSTLTIQRTQQEDSAVYLCASSSTGGTSDYYEQYFGPGTRLTVT.

The CDR3 nucleotides read TGTGCCAGCAGCGTAGAAGGGAGGGGCCAAGAGACCCAGTACTTC. This encodes CASSVEGRGQETQYF. V gene TRBV9 combines with J gene TRBJ2-5; TRBD2 agrees at 7 bases. This CDR3 is 15 amino acids long. The germline gives CDR1 SGDLS, CDR2 YYNGEE. Losses at the gene ends were 0 bases for V and 1 base for J; bases not matched to a gene: 3.

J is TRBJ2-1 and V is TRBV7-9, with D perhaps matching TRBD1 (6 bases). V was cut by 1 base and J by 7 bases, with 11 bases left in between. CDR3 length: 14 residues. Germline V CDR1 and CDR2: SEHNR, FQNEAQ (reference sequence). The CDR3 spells CASSLGGQTNEQFF. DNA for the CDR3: TGTGCCAGCAGCTTAGGGGGGCAGACAAATGAGCAGTTCTTC.

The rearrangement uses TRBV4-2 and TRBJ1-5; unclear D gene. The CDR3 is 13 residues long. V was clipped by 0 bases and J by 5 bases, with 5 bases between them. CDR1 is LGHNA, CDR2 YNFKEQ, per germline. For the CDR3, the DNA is TGTGCCAGCAGCCAAGATCCGGATCAGCCCCAGCATTTT. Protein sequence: CASSQDPDQPQHF.

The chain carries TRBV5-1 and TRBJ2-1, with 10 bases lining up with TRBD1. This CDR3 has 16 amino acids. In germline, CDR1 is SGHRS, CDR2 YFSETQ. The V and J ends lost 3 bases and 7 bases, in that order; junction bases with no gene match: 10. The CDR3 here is CASSSGPGQGYNEQFF. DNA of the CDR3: TGCGCCAGCAGCTCGGGACCGGGACAGGGGTATAATGAGCAGTTCTTC.

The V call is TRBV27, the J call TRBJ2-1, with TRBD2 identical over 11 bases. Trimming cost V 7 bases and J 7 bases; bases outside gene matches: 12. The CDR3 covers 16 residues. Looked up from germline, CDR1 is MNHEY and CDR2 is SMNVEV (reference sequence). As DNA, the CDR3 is TGTGCCAGCACCAAACGGGGACTAGCGGAAGGAAATGAGCAGTTCTTC. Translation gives CASTKRGLAEGNEQFF.

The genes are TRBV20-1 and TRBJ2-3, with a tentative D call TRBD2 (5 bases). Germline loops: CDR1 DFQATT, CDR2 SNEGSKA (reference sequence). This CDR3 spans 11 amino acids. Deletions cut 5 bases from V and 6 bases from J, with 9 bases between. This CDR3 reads CSAEGLDTQYF. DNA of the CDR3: TGCAGTGCTGAGGGCCTCGATACGCAGTATTTT.